Listed below are T cell receptor beta chains from one sample, sequenced in a study of blood T cells in healthy people across ages. MiXCR, run by TCRdb on the 5' RACE reads, gives a single entry per CDR3 protein. The table lists some 1.4 million distinct CDR3 sequences, around two fifths of them singletons. Material for sequencing was blood. The receptor set was obtained from a woman between 18 and 29 years old in good health. The conserved cysteine and the conserved F or W are not part of the CDR3 here. Fields, in order: V gene, D gene, J gene, CDR3 protein. The D gene is left open where the match is weak.

V: TRBV5-6; D: TRBD1; J: TRBJ1-4; CDR3: ASSRARTGVNEKLF
V: TRBV14; D: -; J: TRBJ2-7; CDR3: ASSQSRVEQY
V: TRBV6-6; D: -; J: TRBJ2-7; CDR3: ASSTRDKTYEQY
V: TRBV27; D: -; J: TRBJ2-7; CDR3: ASSLSPGAKQY
V: TRBV5-1; D: -; J: TRBJ2-7; CDR3: ASRSGEGPYEQY
V: TRBV6-1; D: -; J: TRBJ2-3; CDR3: ASSANRAFSTDTQY
V: TRBV20-1; D: TRBD2; J: TRBJ2-1; CDR3: SATQTSGSSYNEQF
V: TRBV5-1; D: TRBD2; J: TRBJ2-1; CDR3: ASRSAAGGPRNEQF
V: TRBV7-9; D: -; J: TRBJ1-4; CDR3: ASSARSDSEKLF
V: TRBV24-1; D: -; J: TRBJ2-5; CDR3: ATSDSFQETQY
V: TRBV9; D: TRBD2; J: TRBJ2-5; CDR3: ASSVSGTSGETQY
V: TRBV20-1; D: TRBD2; J: TRBJ2-7; CDR3: SARVLGEVAGPTSYEQY
V: TRBV6-1; D: TRBD1; J: TRBJ2-7; CDR3: ASSPTGTGVPYEQY
V: TRBV9; D: -; J: TRBJ1-2; CDR3: ASSSRRGNYGYT
V: TRBV14; D: TRBD2; J: TRBJ2-5; CDR3: AGSQEVPALSGRGETQY
V: TRBV29-1; D: -; J: TRBJ2-7; CDR3: SGLAGFNEQY
V: TRBV4-1; D: TRBD1; J: TRBJ1-2; CDR3: ASSQDRTGPYGHT
V: TRBV4-1; D: -; J: TRBJ2-5; CDR3: ASSQLGRPETQY
V: TRBV20-1; D: -; J: TRBJ2-3; CDR3: SAPPARADTQY
V: TRBV7-8; D: TRBD2; J: TRBJ2-1; CDR3: ASSTRTSLTQF
V: TRBV6-5; D: -; J: TRBJ2-7; CDR3: ASSYSFDYLSSYEQY
V: TRBV5-1; D: -; J: TRBJ1-4; CDR3: ASSHSGGLGEKLF
V: TRBV4-1; D: -; J: TRBJ1-1; CDR3: ASSREGTPNTEAF
V: TRBV6-1; D: TRBD1; J: TRBJ2-1; CDR3: ASSEAGTGDEQF
V: TRBV18; D: TRBD1; J: TRBJ2-5; CDR3: ASSHDREETQY
V: TRBV6-2/TRBV6-3; D: TRBD2; J: TRBJ2-1; CDR3: ASSRTSGGFNEQF
V: TRBV7-9; D: -; J: TRBJ1-1; CDR3: ASSLGWGGNTEAF
V: TRBV7-2; D: TRBD2; J: TRBJ2-7; CDR3: ASSSASGRWNEQY
V: TRBV7-2; D: TRBD1; J: TRBJ2-7; CDR3: ASSHSAGTGGTYEQY
V: TRBV30; D: -; J: TRBJ1-5; CDR3: AWSRRDTHNQPQH
V: TRBV10-3; D: -; J: TRBJ2-7; CDR3: AISESTYEQY
V: TRBV27; D: -; J: TRBJ1-4; CDR3: ASSLGAGYEKLF
V: TRBV4-1; D: TRBD1; J: TRBJ1-1; CDR3: ASSQGFKYRGTGEAF
V: TRBV12-3/TRBV12-4; D: TRBD1; J: TRBJ2-7; CDR3: ASSQRRTGSYEQY
V: TRBV6-5; D: TRBD2; J: -; CDR3: ASSSGSATYEQY
V: TRBV9; D: TRBD2; J: TRBJ2-1; CDR3: ASSVVAGGPIEQF
V: TRBV7-2; D: -; J: TRBJ1-5; CDR3: ASSLESYQPQH